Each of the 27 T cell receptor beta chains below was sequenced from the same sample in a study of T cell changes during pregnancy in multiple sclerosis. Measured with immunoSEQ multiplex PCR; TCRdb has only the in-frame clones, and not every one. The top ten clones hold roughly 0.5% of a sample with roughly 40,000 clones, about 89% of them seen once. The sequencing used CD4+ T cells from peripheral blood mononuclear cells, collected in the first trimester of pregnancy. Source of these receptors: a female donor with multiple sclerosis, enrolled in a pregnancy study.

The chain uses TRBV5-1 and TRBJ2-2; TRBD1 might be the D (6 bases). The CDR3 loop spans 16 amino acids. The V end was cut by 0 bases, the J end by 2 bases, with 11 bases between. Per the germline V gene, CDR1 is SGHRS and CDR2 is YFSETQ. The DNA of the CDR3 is TGCGCCAGCAGCTTGGTAACAGGGAGAAACACCGGGGAGCTGTTTTTT. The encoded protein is CASSLVTGRNTGELFF.

CDR3 sequence: CASSSPSGGHYEQYF. CDR3 coding DNA: TGTGCCAGCAGCTCACCCAGCGGGGGGCACTACGAGCAGTACTTC. V and J are TRBV7-2 and TRBJ2-7, with 9 positions matching TRBD2. The CDR3 has 15 residues. Germline V gene data show CDR1 as SGHTA and CDR2 as FQGNSA. J gave up 3 bases and V 4 bases, and 7 bases lay outside the gene matches.

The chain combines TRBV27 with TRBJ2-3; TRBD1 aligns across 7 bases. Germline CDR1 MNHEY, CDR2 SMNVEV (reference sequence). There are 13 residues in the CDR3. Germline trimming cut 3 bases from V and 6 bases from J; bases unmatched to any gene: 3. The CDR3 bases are TGTGCCAGCAGTTTCGACAGGGTGGATACGCAGTATTTT. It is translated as CASSFDRVDTQYF.

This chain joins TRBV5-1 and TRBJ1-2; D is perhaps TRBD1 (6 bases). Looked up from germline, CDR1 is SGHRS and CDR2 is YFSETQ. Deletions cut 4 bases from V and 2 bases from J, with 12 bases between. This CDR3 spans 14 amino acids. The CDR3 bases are TGCGCCAGCAGCCTGGCCGGACAGAACTATGGCTACACCTTC. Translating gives CASSLAGQNYGYTF.

CDR3 bases: TGTGCCAGCAGCCAAGATCTTTGGACAGGGAACAATGAGCAGTTCTTC. Translating gives CASSQDLWTGNNEQFF. The V call is TRBV4-2, the J call TRBJ2-1; TRBD1 matches at 8 bases. The CDR3 sequence is 16 residues long. After removal of 0 bases from V and 5 bases from J, the junction contained 6 bases not matched to a gene. Germline V CDR1 and CDR2: LGHNA, YNFKEQ.

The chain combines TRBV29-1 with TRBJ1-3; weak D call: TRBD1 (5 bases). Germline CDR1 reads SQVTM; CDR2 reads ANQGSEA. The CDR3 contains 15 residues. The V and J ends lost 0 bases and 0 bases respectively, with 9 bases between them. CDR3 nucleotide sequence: TGCAGCGTTGAAGAGCCGGACAACTCTGGAAACACCATATATTTT. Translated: CSVEEPDNSGNTIYF.

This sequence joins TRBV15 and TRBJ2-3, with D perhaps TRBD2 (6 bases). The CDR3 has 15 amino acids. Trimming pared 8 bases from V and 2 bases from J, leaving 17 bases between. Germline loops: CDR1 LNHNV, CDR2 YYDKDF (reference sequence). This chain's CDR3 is CATGGREASTDTQYF. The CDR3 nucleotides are TGTGCCACCGGAGGGCGTGAGGCTTCCACAGATACGCAGTATTTT.

CDR3 in DNA: TGTGCCAGCAGTTACTCGAGACAGGGAAGAACTGAAGCTTTCTTT. Protein: CASSYSRQGRTEAFF. The chain has TRBV6-5 and TRBJ1-1, with 7 positions matching TRBD1. Germline V gene data show CDR1 as MNHEY and CDR2 as SVGAGI. The CDR3 contains 15 residues. With 0 bases clipped from V and 5 bases from J, the junction kept 6 bases outside the gene matches.

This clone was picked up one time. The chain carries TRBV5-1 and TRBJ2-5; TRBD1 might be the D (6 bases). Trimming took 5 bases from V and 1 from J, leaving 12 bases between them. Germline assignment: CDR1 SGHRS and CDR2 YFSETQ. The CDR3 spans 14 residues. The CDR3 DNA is TGCGCCAGCAGGGGCATAGGGGGCCAAGAGACCCAGTACTTC. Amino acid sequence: CASRGIGGQETQYF.

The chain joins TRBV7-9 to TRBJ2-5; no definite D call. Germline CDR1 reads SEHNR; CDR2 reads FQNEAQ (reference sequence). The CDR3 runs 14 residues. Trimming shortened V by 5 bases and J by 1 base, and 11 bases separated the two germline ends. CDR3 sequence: CASSLAAIQETQYF. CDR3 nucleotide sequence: TGTGCCAGCAGCCTCGCAGCGATCCAAGAGACCCAGTACTTC.

The CDR3 here is CASSVAHGGHEQYF. For the CDR3, the DNA is TGTGCCAGCAGCGTAGCCCATGGGGGCCACGAGCAGTACTTC. The chain has TRBV9 and TRBJ2-7, with a possible D match to TRBD1 (6 bases). Germline V lookup: CDR1 SGDLS, CDR2 YYNGEE. This CDR3 contains 14 residues. V was shortened by 0 bases and J by 5 bases, with 12 bases between the two germline ends.

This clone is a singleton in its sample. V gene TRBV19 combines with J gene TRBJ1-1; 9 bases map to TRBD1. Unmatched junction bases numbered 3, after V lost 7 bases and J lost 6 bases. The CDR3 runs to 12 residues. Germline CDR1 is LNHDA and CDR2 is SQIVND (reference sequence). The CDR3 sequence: CASKDRGPEAFF. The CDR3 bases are TGTGCCAGTAAGGACAGGGGACCTGAAGCTTTCTTT.

CDR3 residues: CASSQGAWDRERDNYGYTF. The CDR3 region has the DNA TGCGCCAGCAGCCAAGGGGCGTGGGACAGGGAACGCGATAACTATGGCTACACCTTC. This sequence joins TRBV4-3 and TRBJ1-2, with TRBD1 matching over 9 bases. Germline V CDR1 and CDR2: LGHNA, YSLEER. Trimming cost V 1 base and J 1 base; bases outside gene matches: 13. The CDR3 length is 19 residues.

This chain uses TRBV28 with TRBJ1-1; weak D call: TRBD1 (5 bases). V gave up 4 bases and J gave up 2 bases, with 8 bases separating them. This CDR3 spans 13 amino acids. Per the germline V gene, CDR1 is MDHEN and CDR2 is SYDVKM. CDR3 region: CASSSDSNTEAFF. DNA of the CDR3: TGTGCCAGCAGTTCTGACAGTAACACTGAAGCTTTCTTT.

The CDR3 loop is CASGARMGEQYF. CDR3 bases: TGTGCCAGCGGGGCCCGTATGGGCGAGCAGTACTTC. The chain employs TRBV18 and TRBJ2-7; maybe TRBD1 (5 bases). The V and J ends lost 8 bases and 6 bases respectively, with 14 bases between them. Germline V gene sequence: CDR1 KGHSH, CDR2 LQKENI. This CDR3 has 12 residues.

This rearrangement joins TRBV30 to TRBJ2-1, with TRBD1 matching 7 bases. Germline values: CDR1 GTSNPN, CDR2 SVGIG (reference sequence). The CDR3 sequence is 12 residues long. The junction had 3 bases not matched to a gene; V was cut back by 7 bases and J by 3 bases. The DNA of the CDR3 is TGTGCCTACGGGACAGACTACAATGAGCAGTTCTTC. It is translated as CAYGTDYNEQFF.

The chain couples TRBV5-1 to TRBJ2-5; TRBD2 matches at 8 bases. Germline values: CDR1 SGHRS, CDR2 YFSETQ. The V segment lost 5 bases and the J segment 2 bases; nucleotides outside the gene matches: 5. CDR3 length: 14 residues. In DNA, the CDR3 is TGCGCCAGCAGGTACGAGCGGGAGCAAGAGACCCAGTACTTC. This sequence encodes CASRYEREQETQYF.

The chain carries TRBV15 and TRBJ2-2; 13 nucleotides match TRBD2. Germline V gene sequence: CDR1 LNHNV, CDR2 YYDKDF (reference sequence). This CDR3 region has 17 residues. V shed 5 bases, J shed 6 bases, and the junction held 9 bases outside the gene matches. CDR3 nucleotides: TGTGCCACCAGCCGGACTAGCGGGAGAGATTTGTCCGGGGAGCTGTTTTTT. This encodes CATSRTSGRDLSGELFF.

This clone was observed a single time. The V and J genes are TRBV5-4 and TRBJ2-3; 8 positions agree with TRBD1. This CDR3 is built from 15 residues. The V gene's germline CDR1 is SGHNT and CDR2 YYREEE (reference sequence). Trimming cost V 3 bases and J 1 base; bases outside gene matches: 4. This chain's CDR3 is CASSWGQEGTDTQYF. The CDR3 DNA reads TGTGCCAGCAGCTGGGGACAGGAGGGCACAGATACGCAGTATTTT.

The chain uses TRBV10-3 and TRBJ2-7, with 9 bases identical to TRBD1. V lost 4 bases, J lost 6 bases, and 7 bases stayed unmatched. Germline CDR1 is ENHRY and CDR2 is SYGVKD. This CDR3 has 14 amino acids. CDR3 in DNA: TGTGCCATCAGTGTGGGGACAGGGCGGGCCGAGCAGTACTTC. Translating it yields CAISVGTGRAEQYF.

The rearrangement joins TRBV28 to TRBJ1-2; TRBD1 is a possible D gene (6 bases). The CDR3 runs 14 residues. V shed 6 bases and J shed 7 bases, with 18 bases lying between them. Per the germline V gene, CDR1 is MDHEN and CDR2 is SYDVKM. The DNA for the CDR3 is TGTGCCAGCAGCCGTGGCACAGGGAGGGGTGGCTACACCTTC. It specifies CASSRGTGRGGYTF.

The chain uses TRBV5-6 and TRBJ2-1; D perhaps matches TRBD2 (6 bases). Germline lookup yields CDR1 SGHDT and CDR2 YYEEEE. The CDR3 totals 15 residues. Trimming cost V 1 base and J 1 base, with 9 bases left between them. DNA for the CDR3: TGTGCCAGCAGCTTGTTGCGGGGTTCCTACAATGAGCAGTTCTTC. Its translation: CASSLLRGSYNEQFF.

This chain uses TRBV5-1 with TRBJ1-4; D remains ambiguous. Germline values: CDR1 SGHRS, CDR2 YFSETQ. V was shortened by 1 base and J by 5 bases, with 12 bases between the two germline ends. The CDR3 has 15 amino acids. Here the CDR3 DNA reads TGCGCCAGCAGCTTGAGCACAGCGGGGAATGAAAAACTGTTTTTT. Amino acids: CASSLSTAGNEKLFF.

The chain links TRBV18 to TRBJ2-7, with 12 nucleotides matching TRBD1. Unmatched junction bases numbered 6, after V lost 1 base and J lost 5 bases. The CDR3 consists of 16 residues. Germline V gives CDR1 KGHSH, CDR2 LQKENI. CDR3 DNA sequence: TGTGCCAGCTCACCACTGTTGGGACAGGGGGCAGACGAGCAGTACTTC. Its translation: CASSPLLGQGADEQYF.

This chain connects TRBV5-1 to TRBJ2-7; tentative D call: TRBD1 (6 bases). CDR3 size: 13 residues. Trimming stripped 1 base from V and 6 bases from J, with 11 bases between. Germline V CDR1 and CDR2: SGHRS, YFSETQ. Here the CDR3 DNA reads TGCGCCAGCAGCTTGCAGGGGCAAGGCGAGCAGTACTTC. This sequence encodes CASSLQGQGEQYF.

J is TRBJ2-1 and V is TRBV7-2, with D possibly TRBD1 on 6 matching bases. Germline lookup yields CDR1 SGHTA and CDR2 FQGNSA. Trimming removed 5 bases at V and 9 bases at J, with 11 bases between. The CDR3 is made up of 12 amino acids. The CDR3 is CASSRLGGEQFF. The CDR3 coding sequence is TGTGCCAGCAGCCGGCTAGGGGGTGAGCAGTTCTTC.

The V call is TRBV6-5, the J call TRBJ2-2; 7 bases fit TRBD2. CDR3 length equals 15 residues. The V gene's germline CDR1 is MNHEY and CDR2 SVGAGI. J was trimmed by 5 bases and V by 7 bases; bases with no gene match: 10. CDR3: CASTRGLVGTGELFF. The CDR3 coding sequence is TGTGCCAGCACGCGTGGACTAGTGGGTACCGGGGAGCTGTTTTTT.